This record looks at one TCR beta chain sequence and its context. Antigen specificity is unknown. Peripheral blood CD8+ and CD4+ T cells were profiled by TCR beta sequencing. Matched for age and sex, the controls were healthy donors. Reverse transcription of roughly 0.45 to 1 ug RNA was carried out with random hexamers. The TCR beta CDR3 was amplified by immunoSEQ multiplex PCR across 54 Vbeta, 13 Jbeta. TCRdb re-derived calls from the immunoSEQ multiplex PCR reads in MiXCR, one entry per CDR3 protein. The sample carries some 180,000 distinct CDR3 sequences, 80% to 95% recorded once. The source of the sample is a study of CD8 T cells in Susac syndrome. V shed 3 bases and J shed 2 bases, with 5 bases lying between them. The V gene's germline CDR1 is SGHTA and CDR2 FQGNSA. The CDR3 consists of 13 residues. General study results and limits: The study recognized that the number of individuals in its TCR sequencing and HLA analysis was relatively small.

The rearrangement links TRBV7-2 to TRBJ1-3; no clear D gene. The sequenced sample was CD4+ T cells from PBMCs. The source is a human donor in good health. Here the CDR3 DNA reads TGTGCCAGCAGCTTCAGGACTGGAAACACCATATATTTT. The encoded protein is CASSFRTGNTIYF.